The 12 T cell receptor beta chains below were found in one sample sequenced in a study of blood T cell repertoires in COVID-19. The data were produced by immunoSEQ multiplex PCR, yet TCRdb's version contains in-frame clones alone and is incomplete. Here the sample spans 200,000 to 250,000 clones, roughly nine tenths being singletons. Material for sequencing was PBMCs or T cells enriched from blood (not recorded which). The receptors stem from a woman between 45 and 65 years old in a cohort exposed to, infected with or recovered from COVID-19 (not recorded which).

The gene calls are TRBV12-3 or TRBV12-4 and TRBJ2-1; the D gene is possibly TRBD2 (6 bases). This CDR3 spans 12 amino acids. V lost 0 bases to trimming and J lost 16 bases, with 13 bases between them. The CDR3 coding sequence is TGTGCCAGCAGTTTAGCGGGCGGGGTCGGTTTCTTC. This gives the protein CASSLAGGVGFF.

The rearrangement uses TRBV9 and TRBJ2-3; 11 positions match TRBD2. CDR1 is SGDLS, CDR2 YYNGEE, per germline. CDR3 length equals 16 residues. J was trimmed by 6 bases and V by 0 bases; bases with no gene match: 6. CDR3 bases: TGTGCCAGCAGCGTAGGAAATAGCGGGGGGGCTGATACGCAGTATTTT. This sequence encodes CASSVGNSGGADTQYF.

The chain combines TRBV5-1 with TRBJ2-1; D possibly corresponds to TRBD2 (7 bases). The CDR3 runs to 14 residues. Germline CDR1 SGHRS, CDR2 YFSETQ. The V and J ends lost 2 bases and 8 bases respectively, with 14 bases between them. The CDR3 nucleotides are TGCGCCAGCAGCTTACGGGGGGCCCGGGATGAGCAGTTCTTC. Translating it yields CASSLRGARDEQFF.

The chain combines TRBV19 with TRBJ1-6, with no clear D. The CDR3 runs 15 residues. The germline V gene encodes CDR1 LNHDA and CDR2 SQIVND (reference sequence). Trimming shortened V by 8 bases and J by 6 bases, and 17 bases separated the two germline ends. This CDR3 is CASHTGMITNSPLHF. CDR3 coding DNA: TGTGCCAGTCATACGGGGATGATAACTAATTCACCCCTCCACTTT.

The rearrangement uses TRBV4-3 and TRBJ1-5; D gene uncertain. Trimming cost V 1 base and J 3 bases, with 19 bases left between them. This CDR3 contains 18 residues. Germline V gene data show CDR1 as LGHNA and CDR2 as YSLEER. CDR3 sequence (DNA): TGCGCCAGCAGCCAAGCCGAAGATTGGCGGGGTAACAATCAGCCCCAGCATTTT. This sequence encodes CASSQAEDWRGNNQPQHF.

The rearrangement links TRBV7-2 to TRBJ2-7, with D tentatively TRBD2 (6 bases). V was clipped by 4 bases and J by 9 bases, with 19 bases between them. The V gene's germline CDR1 is SGHTA and CDR2 FQGNSA. This CDR3 comprises 14 residues. CDR3 loop: CASSSSGTSSGQYF. The CDR3, as DNA: TGTGCCAGCAGCTCGTCCGGGACTTCATCCGGGCAGTACTTC.

This rearrangement joins TRBV4-3 to TRBJ1-1; unclear D gene. The CDR3 runs 15 residues. Germline assignment: CDR1 LGHNA and CDR2 YSLEER. The V end lost 5 bases, the J end lost 1 base, and 14 bases lay between the germline ends. This CDR3 is CASSSRPRTNTEAFF. CDR3 in DNA: TGCGCCAGCAGCTCTAGACCGAGAACGAACACTGAAGCTTTCTTT.

The gene calls are TRBV6-2 or TRBV6-3 and TRBJ1-1, with 7 bases that match TRBD1. The CDR3 is 15 residues long. The V segment lost 5 bases and the J segment 1 base; nucleotides outside the gene matches: 7. CDR1 is MNHEY, CDR2 SVGEGT, per germline. CDR3 protein: CASSTQTGWNTEAFF. CDR3 DNA: TGTGCCAGCAGTACTCAGACAGGGTGGAACACTGAAGCTTTCTTT.

The J gene is TRBJ2-3, the V gene TRBV7-3; 8 bases are shared with TRBD2. The CDR3 is 16 residues long. V lost 2 bases to trimming and J lost 2 bases; unmatched junction nucleotides: 6. Germline V gives CDR1 SGHTA, CDR2 FQGTGA. CDR3 DNA: TGTGCCAGCAGCTTAGTGGCGGGGGGAGCCACAGATACGCAGTATTTT. This sequence encodes CASSLVAGGATDTQYF.

The rearrangement joins TRBV9 to TRBJ2-2, with D tentatively TRBD1 (5 bases). Trimming left V 4 bases short and J 1 base short, with 20 bases between. The CDR3 has 18 residues. Per germline, CDR1 SGDLS and CDR2 YYNGEE. The CDR3 bases are TGTGCCAGCAGCCCTCGAGGAGACAGCCCGGGGAACACCGGGGAGCTGTTTTTT. Protein product: CASSPRGDSPGNTGELFF.

The chain joins TRBV21-1 to TRBJ1-5; TRBD1, as called in the table, went unchecked against the DNA. TRBV21-1 is a documented pseudogene. The CDR3 length is 15 residues. CDR3 in amino acids: CASSKAPADNQPQHF. CDR3 nucleotides: TGTGCCAGCAGCAAAGCCCCCGCAGATAATCAGCCCCAGCATTTT.

This chain links TRBV27 with TRBJ1-2; 7 nucleotides agree with TRBD1. Germline V gives CDR1 MNHEY, CDR2 SMNVEV (reference sequence). V shed 6 bases and J 4 bases; nucleotides not matched to a gene: 14. The CDR3 covers 16 residues. CDR3: CASSHRGTDHLYGYTF. The DNA for the CDR3 is TGTGCCAGCAGCCACCGGGGGACAGACCATCTCTATGGCTACACCTTC.